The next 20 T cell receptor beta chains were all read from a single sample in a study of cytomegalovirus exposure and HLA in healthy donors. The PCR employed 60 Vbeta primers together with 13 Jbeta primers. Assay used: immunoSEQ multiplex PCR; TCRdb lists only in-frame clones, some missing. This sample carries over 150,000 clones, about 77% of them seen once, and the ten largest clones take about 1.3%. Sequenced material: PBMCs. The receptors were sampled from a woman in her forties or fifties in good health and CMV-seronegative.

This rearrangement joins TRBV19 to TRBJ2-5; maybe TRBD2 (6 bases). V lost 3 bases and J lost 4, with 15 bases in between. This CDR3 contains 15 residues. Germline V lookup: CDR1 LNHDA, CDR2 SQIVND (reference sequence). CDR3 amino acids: CASSMEGRRTETQYF. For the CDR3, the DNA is TGTGCCAGTAGTATGGAGGGACGCCGGACAGAGACCCAGTACTTC.

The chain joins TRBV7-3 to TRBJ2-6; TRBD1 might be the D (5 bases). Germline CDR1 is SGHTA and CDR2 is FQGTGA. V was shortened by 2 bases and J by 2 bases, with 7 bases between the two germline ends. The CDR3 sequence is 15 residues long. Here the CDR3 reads CASSLGAAGANVLTF. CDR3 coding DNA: TGTGCCAGCAGCTTAGGGGCCGCTGGGGCCAACGTCCTGACTTTC.

CDR3 protein: CASSSWDRAYEQYF. CDR3 bases: TGTGCCAGCAGCTCCTGGGACAGGGCATACGAGCAGTACTTC. The rearrangement links TRBV7-2 to TRBJ2-7, with 9 bases that match TRBD1. CDR1 is SGHTA and CDR2 is FQGNSA in the germline V gene. J lost 4 bases, V lost 4 bases, and 5 bases had no gene match. This CDR3 has 14 residues.

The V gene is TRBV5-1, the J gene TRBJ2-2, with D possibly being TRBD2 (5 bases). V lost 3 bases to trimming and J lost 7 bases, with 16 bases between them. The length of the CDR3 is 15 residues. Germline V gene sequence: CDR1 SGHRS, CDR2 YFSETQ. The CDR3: CASSSFLAGGGELFF. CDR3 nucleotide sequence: TGCGCCAGCAGCTCGTTCCTAGCTGGTGGCGGGGAGCTGTTTTTT.

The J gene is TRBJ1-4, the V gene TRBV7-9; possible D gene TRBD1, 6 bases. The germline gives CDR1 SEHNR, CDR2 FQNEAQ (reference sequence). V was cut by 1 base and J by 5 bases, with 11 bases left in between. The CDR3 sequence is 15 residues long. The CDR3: CASSLGGGVNEKLFF. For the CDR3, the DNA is TGTGCCAGCAGCTTAGGTGGGGGCGTCAATGAAAAACTGTTTTTT.

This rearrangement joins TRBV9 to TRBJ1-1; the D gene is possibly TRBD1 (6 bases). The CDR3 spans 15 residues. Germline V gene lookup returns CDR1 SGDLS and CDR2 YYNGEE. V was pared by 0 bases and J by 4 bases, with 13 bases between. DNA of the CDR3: TGTGCCAGCAGCGTAGTTGGGGGCGTCGGCACTGAAGCTTTCTTT. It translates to CASSVVGGVGTEAFF.

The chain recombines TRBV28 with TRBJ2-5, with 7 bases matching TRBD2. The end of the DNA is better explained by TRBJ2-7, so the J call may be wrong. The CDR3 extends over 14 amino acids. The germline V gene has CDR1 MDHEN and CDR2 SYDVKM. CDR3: CASSLGGGPYEQYF. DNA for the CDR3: TGTGCCAGCAGTTTAGGGGGAGGGCCCTACGAGCAGTACTTC.

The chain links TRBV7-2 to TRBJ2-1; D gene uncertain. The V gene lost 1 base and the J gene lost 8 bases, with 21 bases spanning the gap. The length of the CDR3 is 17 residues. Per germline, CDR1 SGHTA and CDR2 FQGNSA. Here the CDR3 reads CASSLGVAYSFPYEQFF. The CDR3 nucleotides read TGTGCCAGCAGCTTAGGAGTCGCCTACTCCTTCCCCTATGAGCAGTTCTTC.

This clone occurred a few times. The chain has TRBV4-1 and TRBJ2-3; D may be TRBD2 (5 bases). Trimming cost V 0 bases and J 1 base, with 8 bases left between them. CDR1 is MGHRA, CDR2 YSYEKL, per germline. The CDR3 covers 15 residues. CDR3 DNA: TGCGCCAGCAGCCAAGATACGCGGGGCACAGATACGCAGTATTTT. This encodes CASSQDTRGTDTQYF.

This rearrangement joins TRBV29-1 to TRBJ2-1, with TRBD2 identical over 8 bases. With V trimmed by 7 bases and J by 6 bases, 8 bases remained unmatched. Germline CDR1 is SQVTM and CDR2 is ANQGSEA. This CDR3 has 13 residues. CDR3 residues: CSADSGEFNEQFF. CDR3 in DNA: TGCAGCGCGGATAGCGGGGAGTTCAATGAGCAGTTCTTC.

CDR3 residues: CASSYGRSSGYNEQFF. The CDR3 nucleotides are TGTGCCAGCAGTTACGGGAGGTCCTCGGGGTACAATGAGCAGTTCTTC. V gene TRBV6-5 combines with J gene TRBJ2-1; a possible D gene is TRBD2 (6 bases). V was shortened by 2 bases and J by 4 bases, with 15 bases between the two germline ends. The germline V gene has CDR1 MNHEY and CDR2 SVGAGI. This CDR3 contains 16 residues.

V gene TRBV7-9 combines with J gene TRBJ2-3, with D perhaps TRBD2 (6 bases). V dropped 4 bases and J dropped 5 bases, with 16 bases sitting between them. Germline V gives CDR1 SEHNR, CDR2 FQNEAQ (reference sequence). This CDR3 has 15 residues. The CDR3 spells CASSSRGLRGDTQYF. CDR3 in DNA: TGTGCCAGCAGCTCCCGGGGACTCCGGGGAGATACGCAGTATTTT. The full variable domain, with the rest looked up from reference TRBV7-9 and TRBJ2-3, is DTGVSQNPRHKITKRGQNVTFRCDPISEHNRLYWYRQTLGQGPEFLTYFQNEAQLEKSRLLSDRFSAERPKGSFSTLEIQRTEQGDSAMYLCASSSRGLRGDTQYFGPGTRLTVL.

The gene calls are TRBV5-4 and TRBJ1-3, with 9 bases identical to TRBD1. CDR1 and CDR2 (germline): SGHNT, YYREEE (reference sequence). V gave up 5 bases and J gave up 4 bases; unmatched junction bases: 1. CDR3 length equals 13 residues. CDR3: CASSGTGGNTIYF. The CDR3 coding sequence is TGTGCCAGCAGTGGGACAGGGGGAAACACCATATATTTT.

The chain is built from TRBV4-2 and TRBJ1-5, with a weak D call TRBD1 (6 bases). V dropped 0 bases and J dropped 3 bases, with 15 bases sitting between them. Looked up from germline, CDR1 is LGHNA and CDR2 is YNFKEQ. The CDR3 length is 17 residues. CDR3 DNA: TGTGCCAGCAGCCAAGATCGGCCAGGGGTGAACAATCAGCCCCAGCATTTT. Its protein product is CASSQDRPGVNNQPQHF.

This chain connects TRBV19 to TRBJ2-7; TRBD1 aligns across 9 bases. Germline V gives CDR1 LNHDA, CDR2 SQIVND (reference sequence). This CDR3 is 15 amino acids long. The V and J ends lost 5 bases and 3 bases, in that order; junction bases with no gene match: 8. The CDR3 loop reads CASSPWTGADYEQYF. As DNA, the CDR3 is TGTGCCAGTAGTCCCTGGACAGGGGCCGACTACGAGCAGTACTTC.

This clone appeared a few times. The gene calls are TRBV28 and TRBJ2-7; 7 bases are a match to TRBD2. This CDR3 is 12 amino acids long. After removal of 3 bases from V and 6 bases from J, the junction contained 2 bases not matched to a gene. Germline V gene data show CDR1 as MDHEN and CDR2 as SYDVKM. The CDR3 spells CASSFSGGEQYF. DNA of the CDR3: TGTGCCAGCAGTTTCTCGGGGGGCGAGCAGTACTTC.

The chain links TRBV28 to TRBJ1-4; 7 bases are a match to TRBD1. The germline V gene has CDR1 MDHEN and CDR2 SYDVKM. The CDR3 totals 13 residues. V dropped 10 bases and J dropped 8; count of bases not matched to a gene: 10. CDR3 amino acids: CATHNRGWEKLFF. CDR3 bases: TGTGCCACCCATAACAGGGGATGGGAAAAACTGTTTTTT.

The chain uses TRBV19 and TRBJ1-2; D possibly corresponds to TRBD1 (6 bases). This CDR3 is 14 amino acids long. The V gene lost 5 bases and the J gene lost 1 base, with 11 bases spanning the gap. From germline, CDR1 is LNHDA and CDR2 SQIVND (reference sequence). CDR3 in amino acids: CASSYREFNYGYTF. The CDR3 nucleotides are TGTGCCAGTAGTTACAGGGAGTTTAACTATGGCTACACCTTC.

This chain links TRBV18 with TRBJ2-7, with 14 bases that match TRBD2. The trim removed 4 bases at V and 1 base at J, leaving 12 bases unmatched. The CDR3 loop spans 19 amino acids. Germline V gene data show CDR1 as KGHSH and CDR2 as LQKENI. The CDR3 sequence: CASSRATSGGVVWSYEQYF. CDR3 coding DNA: TGTGCCAGCTCACGCGCGACTAGCGGGGGGGTCGTATGGTCCTACGAGCAGTACTTC.

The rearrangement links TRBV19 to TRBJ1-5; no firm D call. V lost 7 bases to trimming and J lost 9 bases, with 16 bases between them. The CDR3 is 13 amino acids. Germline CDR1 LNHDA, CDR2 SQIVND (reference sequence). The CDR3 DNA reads TGTGCCAGTACGGTTGCACTTCTCGGGCCCCAGCATTTT. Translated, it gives CASTVALLGPQHF.